Described below is a single T cell receptor (beta chain) sequence and its context. This clone has only a few counts. What antigen it recognizes has not been identified. No quality values exist for individual bases; no much larger clone is one base distant. This specimen comes from a study of T cell responses to AZD1222 COVID-19 vaccine (dated by TCRdb to the early 2020s). About the investigation overall: A total of just over 230 trial participants underwent TCR sequencing, of whom 207 had received two doses of AZD1222 and some 25 had received two doses of the MenACWY control vaccine. Trial participants were enrolled into age subgroups of 18-55, 56-69 and 70-plus years, which contained about 160, 30 and 59 TCR-sequenced participants, respectively.

The CDR3 regions of human TCRbeta chains were analyzed by immunosequencing. Regarding the original processing steps: TCRs in the repertoires were matched against a reference library of SARS-CoV-2-specific TCRs that had been generated with the MIRA antigen-specificity platform. Breadth was defined as the fraction of unique TCRs that were SARS-CoV-2-associated. Depth was defined as the fraction of total T cells that were SARS-CoV-2-associated. Using the MIRA data, every spike-specific TCR was mapped to the spike region that the TCR reacted to and assigned to either a CD4 or a CD8 class. Log10-transformed breadth and depth values were compared by one-way ANOVA with Sidak's multiple comparisons tests. TCRdb mirrors the immuneACCESS table, restricted to in-frame sequences. Some clones are absent from its copies; in checked studies, under half trace to an unresolved V gene, and the reason for the others is unknown. Clone size and the V and J calls come from that table; the DNA yielded D and trimming. Present in this sample are 85,000 to 120,000 clones, around 90% of which were seen just once. The top ten clonotypes cover less than 9.5% of the sample.

Study-level results and caveats: Because no day 14 peak-response samples were available, the repertoires could be characterized only after the peak T cell response. Most participants were white British and females outnumbered males, and the authors suggested that clonal diversity may have been underestimated. After two AZD1222 doses, spike-specific TCR breadth and depth were significantly higher than at day 0 and than in MenACWY recipients. Reportedly, close to half of the unique spike-specific TCRs recognized epitopes lying outside the regions that are mutated in the B.1.351 and B.1.1.7 variants. Vaccine-associated CD4 TCRs spanned the whole spike protein, with dominant responses in regions 160-218 and 743-854. Conclusions about previously exposed vaccinees were limited because only six AZD1222 recipients were SARS-CoV-2 seropositive at baseline. The 56-69-year group was small, and its depth increase did not reach significance, likely because of low power.

The germline V gene provides CDR1 LGHNA and CDR2 YSLEER. At the junction V is shortened by 5 bases and J by 6 bases, with 13 bases in between. The CDR3 goes from the cysteine to the phenylalanine over 14 residues. Only CDR3 DNA is held: 42 bases, read in frame from base 1. Explained via the paper, the time point label denotes: about 28 days (+/-7) after the second vaccine dose. AZD1222 recipients whose second dose came at about 4 weeks and those whose second dose came at about 12 weeks were combined into one group, since spike-specific TCR depth and breadth did not differ between the two schedules. Vaccinee samples were obtained from the UK trials COV001 and COV002, which included a single-blind randomized controlled phase 2/3 trial of AZD1222 (ChAdOx1 nCoV-19) in healthy adults. For TCRbeta chain sequencing, PBMC samples from trial participants were taken at day 0 and at day 28 after the second dose.

The material was peripheral blood, obtained 28 days after the second AZD1222 dose. This TCR came from an adult who received the AZD1222 COVID-19 vaccine. The V and J segments used are TRBV4-3 and TRBJ1-4; no D gene call is confident. CDR3 sequence: CASSARWVDEKLFF. The base sequence is TGCGCCAGCAGCGCTCGGTGGGTTGATGAAAAACTGTTTTTT.